The 14 T cell receptor beta chains in this list originate from one sample, sequenced in a study of beta chain features in type 1 diabetes. The authors reverse transcribed all of the isolated RNA, so sequencing captured expressed TCRB transcripts. The protocol was immunoSEQ multiplex PCR, while the TCRdb copy is restricted to in-frame clones and leaves out a portion. The sample yields just over 150,000 clones, roughly 11% seen once. Sequences were obtained from central memory CD4+ T cells from blood. These receptors all stem from a man between 18 and 29 years old in good health.

The genes are TRBV7-9 and TRBJ1-2; no definite D call. Germline V gives CDR1 SEHNR, CDR2 FQNEAQ (reference sequence). The CDR3 consists of 12 residues. V lost 0 bases to trimming and J lost 7 bases, with 6 bases between them. CDR3: CASSLALRGYTF. The CDR3 DNA reads as TGTGCCAGCAGCTTAGCGCTGCGTGGCTACACCTTC.

As concerns this clone: The limits of the CDR3 on the DNA are not certain, so only TCRdb's listed CDR3 is given. CDR3 amino acids: CASSLAFGQGSF. The chain recombines TRBV7-8 with TRBJ2-7; the table's D call of TRBD1 was not tested on the DNA. CDR1 is SGHVS and CDR2 is FQNEAQ in the germline V gene. Inclusive of both ends, the CDR3 amounts to 12 amino acids.

This clone was detected a few times. The CDR3 reads CASSGGLQETQYF. CDR3 nucleotides: TGTGCCAGCTCCGGGGGCCTACAAGAGACCCAGTACTTC. This sequence joins TRBV18 and TRBJ2-5; D assignment may be TRBD1 or TRBD2 (6 bases each). Germline CDR1 is KGHSH and CDR2 is LQKENI. The CDR3 covers 13 residues. Trimming pared 6 bases from V and 2 bases from J, leaving 10 bases between.

The chain combines TRBV25-1 with TRBJ2-4; D not resolved. From germline, CDR1 is MGHDK and CDR2 SYGVNS. The CDR3 has 12 amino acids. V shed 7 bases and J shed 1 base, with 5 bases lying between them. The CDR3 sequence: CASTGAKNIQYF. CDR3 sequence (DNA): TGTGCCAGCACTGGGGCCAAAAACATTCAGTACTTC.

At least ten counts were recorded for this clone. This rearrangement joins TRBV29-1 to TRBJ2-2; 8 nucleotides line up with TRBD1. The junction had 14 bases not matched to a gene; V was cut back by 6 bases and J by 5 bases. Per germline, CDR1 SQVTM and CDR2 ANQGSEA. This CDR3 comprises 16 residues. The CDR3 protein is CSVSRGTGFLTGELFF. CDR3 bases: TGCAGCGTATCACGAGGGACAGGTTTTTTGACCGGGGAGCTGTTTTTT.

The chain uses TRBV7-8 and TRBJ2-5, with 9 bases identical to TRBD1. This CDR3 has 13 amino acids. Germline CDR1 is SGHVS and CDR2 is FQNEAQ. Trimming took 5 bases from V and 4 from J; bases not matched to a gene: 2. CDR3 sequence: CASSTDRGETQYF. The DNA of the CDR3 is TGTGCCAGCAGCACGGACAGGGGAGAGACCCAGTACTTC.

The rearrangement uses TRBV5-6 and TRBJ2-7, with D perhaps assigned TRBD1 or TRBD2 (5 bases each). Germline lookup yields CDR1 SGHDT and CDR2 YYEEEE. V was pared by 4 bases and J by 4 bases, with 21 bases between. This CDR3 spans 16 amino acids. CDR3 DNA sequence: TGTGCCAGCAGCATCCCCCGGGACCCAGGGACGTACGAGCAGTACTTC. Its translation: CASSIPRDPGTYEQYF. The full variable domain, rest sourced from reference TRBV5-6 and TRBJ2-7, is DAGVTQSPTHLIKTRGQQVTLRCSPKSGHDTVSWYQQALGQGPQFIFQYYEEEERQRGNFPDRFSGHQFPNYSSELNVNALLLGDSALYLCASSIPRDPGTYEQYFGPGTRLTVT.

V and J are TRBV7-8 and TRBJ2-7; D tentatively fits TRBD1 or TRBD2 (6 bases each). This CDR3 has 16 residues. Trimming stripped 2 bases from V and 5 bases from J, with 19 bases between. Germline V gives CDR1 SGHVS, CDR2 FQNEAQ. CDR3 nucleotides: TGTGCCAGCAGCTTAAACGTGGCCGGGGGCCGGAACGAGCAGTACTTC. Translation gives CASSLNVAGGRNEQYF.

This clone was seen at least ten times. The V call is TRBV6-6, the J call TRBJ2-7; D may be TRBD1 or TRBD2 (5 bases each). From germline, CDR1 is MNHNY and CDR2 SVGAGI (reference sequence). The germline V and J ends were trimmed by 4 bases and 6 bases, with 13 bases remaining between them. This CDR3 spans 13 amino acids. The CDR3 protein is CASSSGAGVEQYF. The CDR3 DNA reads TGTGCCAGCAGTTCCGGGGCAGGCGTCGAGCAGTACTTC.

This clone was counted only a few times. This sequence joins TRBV11-2 and TRBJ2-7, with a weak D call TRBD2 (5 bases). Deletions cut 1 base from V and 6 bases from J, with 7 bases between. Per the germline V gene, CDR1 is SGHAT and CDR2 is FQNNGV. This CDR3 has 12 amino acids. The CDR3 sequence: CASSLGGFEQYF. CDR3 nucleotides: TGTGCCAGCAGCTTAGGAGGGTTCGAGCAGTACTTC.

J is TRBJ2-3 and V is TRBV7-2, with D perhaps TRBD2 (5 bases). Per germline, CDR1 SGHTA and CDR2 FQGNSA. The V gene lost 7 bases and the J gene lost 0 bases, with 11 bases spanning the gap. The length of the CDR3 is 14 residues. The CDR3 DNA sequence: TGTGCCAGCACAATTAGCGTTAGCACAGATACGCAGTATTTT. Translated: CASTISVSTDTQYF.

The gene calls are TRBV27 and TRBJ2-5, with 8 bases fitting TRBD2. Germline V gene data show CDR1 as MNHEY and CDR2 as SMNVEV (reference sequence). CDR3 length: 18 amino acids. V shed 4 bases, J shed 1 base, and the junction held 14 bases outside the gene matches. The CDR3 region has the DNA TGTGCCAGCAGTTCCCTCAAAGGGAAGGCGGGGGGCCAAGAGACCCAGTACTTC. This sequence encodes CASSSLKGKAGGQETQYF.

On this clone itself: Other DNA sequences in the sample encode the same CDR3. The chain employs TRBV5-1 and TRBJ2-3; D remains ambiguous. V was trimmed by 0 bases and J by 2 bases, leaving 10 bases between them. The CDR3 length is 15 residues. The germline V gene encodes CDR1 SGHRS and CDR2 YFSETQ. DNA for the CDR3: TGCGCCAGCAGCTTGGACGCCGATCTCACAGATACGCAGTATTTT. This sequence encodes CASSLDADLTDTQYF.

This clone showed up just a few times. The chain couples TRBV7-4 to TRBJ2-3, with D perhaps assigned TRBD1 or TRBD2 (5 bases each). V dropped 5 bases and J dropped 2 bases, with 14 bases sitting between them. The germline V gene encodes CDR1 SGHVT and CDR2 SQSDAQ. There are 15 residues in the CDR3. The CDR3 region is CASSPRRDVTDTQYF. The CDR3 DNA reads TGTGCCAGCAGCCCCAGAAGGGACGTCACAGATACGCAGTATTTT. Full variable domain (rest looked up from reference TRBV7-4 and TRBJ2-3): GAGVSQSPRYKVAKRGRDVALRCDSISGHVTLYWYRQTLGQGSEVLTYSQSDAQRDKSGRPSGRFSAERPERSVSTLKIQRTEQGDSAVYLCASSPRRDVTDTQYFGPGTRLTVL.